Shown below are 25 T cell receptor beta chains from a single sample sequenced in a study of PD-1 blockade in mismatch repair-deficient tumors. Libraries were prepared by immunoSEQ multiplex PCR; TCRdb keeps only in-frame clonotypes and omits some of them. The sample includes more than 8,500 clones, approximately 85% seen only once; the top ten take 0.9% to 1%. The sequences come from PBMCs, collected 46 to 48 weeks after starting pembrolizumab. The receptors were gathered from an adult with mismatch repair-deficient cancer.

The CDR3 DNA follows: TGTGCCAGCAGCTCCAGGACAGCCAGCTCCTACAATGAGCAGTTCTTC. Its protein product is CASSSRTASSYNEQFF. The J gene is TRBJ2-1, the V gene TRBV7-9; D may be TRBD1 (6 bases). The CDR3 covers 16 residues. CDR1 and CDR2 (germline): SEHNR, FQNEAQ (reference sequence). V lost 4 bases and J lost 0, with 13 bases in between.

This clone was observed a few times. This chain connects TRBV7-9 to TRBJ2-7; D gene uncertain. V lost 5 bases and J lost 2, with 10 bases in between. The length of the CDR3 is 13 residues. Germline CDR1 and CDR2: SEHNR and FQNEAQ (reference sequence). The CDR3: CASSPTLPYEQYF. Here the CDR3 DNA reads TGTGCCAGCAGCCCGACACTCCCCTACGAGCAGTACTTC. Looking up the rest from reference TRBV7-9 and TRBJ2-7 gives the full variable domain: DTGVSQNPRHKITKRGQNVTFRCDPISEHNRLYWYRQTLGQGPEFLTYFQNEAQLEKSRLLSDRFSAERPKGSFSTLEIQRTEQGDSAMYLCASSPTLPYEQYFGPGTRLTVT.

The V call is TRBV9, the J call TRBJ1-6, with D perhaps matching TRBD1 (6 bases). The germline V and J ends were trimmed by 5 bases and 8 bases, with 17 bases remaining between them. The CDR3 runs to 15 residues. CDR1 is SGDLS, CDR2 YYNGEE, per germline. The CDR3 spells CASSSGTRSDSPLHF. In DNA form, the CDR3 reads TGTGCCAGCAGTTCCGGGACACGGTCGGATTCACCCCTCCACTTT. Full variable domain (outside the CDR3, taken from reference TRBV9 and TRBJ1-6): DSGVTQTPKHLITATGQRVTLRCSPRSGDLSVYWYQQSLDQGLQFLIQYYNGEERAKGNILERFSAQQFPDLHSELNLSSLELGDSALYFCASSSGTRSDSPLHFGNGTRLTVT.

This sequence joins TRBV7-3 and TRBJ2-1; 13 bases fit TRBD2. The trim removed 0 bases at V and 9 bases at J, leaving 2 bases unmatched. The CDR3 sequence is 15 residues long. Germline V gene lookup returns CDR1 SGHTA and CDR2 FQGTGA. The CDR3 reads CASSLTGTSGIEQFF. In DNA, the CDR3 is TGTGCCAGCAGCTTAACAGGGACTAGCGGGATTGAGCAGTTCTTC.

V is TRBV28 and J is TRBJ2-7, with D possibly TRBD2 on 7 matching bases. V lost 6 bases and J lost 3, with 18 bases in between. The CDR3 covers 15 residues. CDR1 and CDR2 (germline): MDHEN, SYDVKM. The CDR3 spells CASSSGGHIRYEQYF. CDR3 DNA sequence: TGTGCCAGCAGCTCGGGGGGCCATATCCGCTACGAGCAGTACTTC.

This chain joins TRBV16 and TRBJ1-1, with 12 bases fitting TRBD1. Germline CDR1 KGHSY, CDR2 FQNENV. With 2 bases clipped from V and 8 bases from J, the junction kept 9 bases outside the gene matches. The CDR3 is made up of 16 amino acids. The CDR3 coding sequence is TGTGCCAGCAGCCAACAAACGGGACAGGGGGCTGTGGAAGCTTTCTTT. Translation: CASSQQTGQGAVEAFF.

The rearrangement joins TRBV11-3 to TRBJ2-7; 7 nucleotides agree with TRBD1. V lost 7 bases and J lost 4; bases outside the gene matches: 13. There are 15 residues in the CDR3. Germline V gives CDR1 SGHNT, CDR2 YENEEA. The CDR3 DNA follows: TGTGCCAGCAACATTAGGCAGGGGGTCAAGTACGAGCAGTACTTC. It yields the protein CASNIRQGVKYEQYF.

The rearrangement links TRBV11-1 to TRBJ2-3; the match to TRBD2 covers 7 bases. V was clipped by 5 bases and J by 0 bases; unmatched bases: 5. The V gene's germline CDR1 is SGHAT and CDR2 FQDESV (reference sequence). CDR3 length equals 15 residues. The CDR3 sequence is CASSQGLPSTDTQYF. CDR3 in DNA: TGTGCCAGCAGCCAGGGACTACCTAGCACAGATACGCAGTATTTT.

This clone was observed a handful of times. The rearrangement joins TRBV10-1 to TRBJ1-3, with 7 bases that match TRBD1. V trimming: 4 bases; J trimming: 4 bases; junction bases outside the gene matches: 7. The CDR3 length is 15 residues. Per germline, CDR1 WNHNN and CDR2 SYGVQD (reference sequence). CDR3 sequence: CASSGNRGSGNTIYF. CDR3 sequence (DNA): TGCGCCAGCAGTGGGAACAGGGGTTCGGGAAACACCATATATTTT.

This chain joins TRBV6-1 and TRBJ1-5; 9 nucleotides align to TRBD1. Per germline, CDR1 MNHNS and CDR2 SASEGT. There are 13 residues in the CDR3. Trimming at V came to 8 bases and at J to 7 bases, leaving 6 bases not matched to a gene. As DNA, the CDR3 is TGTGCCAGCGGGACAGGGTTTCAGCAGCCCCAGCATTTT. Its translation is CASGTGFQQPQHF.

The chain recombines TRBV19 with TRBJ1-2; D gene ambiguous. Germline V lookup: CDR1 LNHDA, CDR2 SQIVND (reference sequence). Trimming left V 3 bases short and J 0 bases short, with 8 bases between. This CDR3 has 14 residues. This chain's CDR3 is CASSISQSNYGYTF. The CDR3 coding sequence is TGTGCCAGTAGTATCAGTCAATCTAACTATGGCTACACCTTC.

This chain connects TRBV6-1 to TRBJ1-1; no definite D call. Germline lookup yields CDR1 MNHNS and CDR2 SASEGT. The CDR3 sequence is 14 residues long. The V end was cut by 8 bases, the J end by 5 bases, with 18 bases between. The CDR3 loop reads CASLTSPWLTEAFF. CDR3 in DNA: TGTGCCAGCCTAACTAGTCCATGGTTGACTGAAGCTTTCTTT.

This clone has just a few counts. The chain links TRBV9 to TRBJ1-6, with a weak D call TRBD1 (5 bases). With 4 bases removed from V and 2 bases from J, the gap between germline ends came to 16 bases. The germline V gene encodes CDR1 SGDLS and CDR2 YYNGEE. CDR3 length: 17 amino acids. CDR3 DNA sequence: TGTGCCAGCAGCCCCACAGGAGGGAACGCCTATAATTCACCCCTCCACTTT. This sequence encodes CASSPTGGNAYNSPLHF.

This rearrangement joins TRBV9 to TRBJ2-2, with a tentative D call TRBD2 (5 bases). The CDR3 is 15 residues long. Trimming took off 5 bases at V and 0 bases at J, with 11 bases between the two ends. The germline CDR1 and CDR2 sequences are SGDLS and YYNGEE. CDR3 region: CASSSGVTNTGELFF. DNA of the CDR3: TGTGCCAGCAGTTCCGGGGTAACGAACACCGGGGAGCTGTTTTTT.

This chain joins TRBV19 and TRBJ1-3; 7 positions match TRBD1. V shed 4 bases, J shed 5 bases, and the junction held 11 bases outside the gene matches. The CDR3 is 16 residues long. Germline V gene sequence: CDR1 LNHDA, CDR2 SQIVND (reference sequence). The CDR3 nucleotides are TGTGCCAGTAGTAATACAGGGGCGGTAAGAAGAAACACCATATATTTT. This codes for CASSNTGAVRRNTIYF.

This chain links TRBV9 with TRBJ2-1, with TRBD2 matching 10 bases. Trimming cost V 4 bases and J 8 bases; bases outside gene matches: 12. CDR1 is SGDLS, CDR2 YYNGEE, per germline. CDR3 length equals 16 residues. CDR3 in DNA: TGTGCCAGCAGCACAACGACGGGACTAGCGTACGATGAGCAGTTCTTC. Translation gives CASSTTTGLAYDEQFF.

This chain connects TRBV7-8 to TRBJ2-6; D may be TRBD1 (6 bases). The V and J ends lost 6 bases and 0 bases respectively, with 9 bases between them. CDR1 and CDR2 from the germline V gene are SGHVS and FQNEAQ. This CDR3 has 15 amino acids. In nucleotides, the CDR3 is TGTGCCAGCAGGACAGGAATCTCTGGGGCCAACGTCCTGACTTTC. Its protein is CASRTGISGANVLTF.

The chain uses TRBV11-1 and TRBJ2-1, with TRBD2 matching 10 bases. Trimming took 5 bases from V and 4 from J; bases not matched to a gene: 11. Germline CDR1 and CDR2: SGHAT and FQDESV (reference sequence). The CDR3 consists of 17 residues. The CDR3 loop reads CASSLVRTSGMYNEQFF. For the CDR3, the DNA is TGTGCCAGCAGCCTAGTCCGGACTAGCGGAATGTACAATGAGCAGTTCTTC. The whole variable domain, filled in from reference TRBV11-1 and TRBJ2-1, reads EAEVAQSPRYKITEKSQAVAFWCDPISGHATLYWYRQILGQGPELLVQFQDESVVDDSQLPKDRFSAERLKGVDSTLKIQPAELGDSAMYLCASSLVRTSGMYNEQFFGPGTRLTVL.

The V call is TRBV27, the J call TRBJ2-3, with TRBD2 identical over 13 bases. V lost 6 bases and J lost 5; bases outside the gene matches: 5. Germline CDR1 and CDR2: MNHEY and SMNVEV (reference sequence). The CDR3 covers 15 residues. The CDR3 reads CASRRTSGSGDTQYF. In nucleotides, the CDR3 is TGTGCCAGCAGGAGGACTAGCGGGAGTGGAGATACGCAGTATTTT.

This chain links TRBV4-1 with TRBJ2-1, with a tentative D call TRBD2 (6 bases). Germline values: CDR1 MGHRA, CDR2 YSYEKL. The CDR3 consists of 15 residues. Trimming removed 2 bases at V and 2 bases at J, with 10 bases between. The CDR3 here is CASSQRREAYNEQFF. Here the CDR3 DNA reads TGCGCCAGCAGCCAAAGGAGGGAAGCCTACAATGAGCAGTTCTTC.

CDR3 in DNA: TGTGCCAGTTCCAGGGATTTCATGAACACTGAAGCTTTCTTT. This translates into CASSRDFMNTEAFF. The chain combines TRBV6-5 with TRBJ1-1, with D possibly being TRBD1 (5 bases). The CDR3 loop spans 14 amino acids. V was pared by 9 bases and J by 0 bases, with 14 bases between. Per the germline V gene, CDR1 is MNHEY and CDR2 is SVGAGI.

The chain employs TRBV28 and TRBJ2-3, with D perhaps TRBD2 (5 bases). With 6 bases removed from V and 0 bases from J, the gap between germline ends came to 16 bases. In germline, CDR1 is MDHEN, CDR2 SYDVKM. CDR3 length equals 16 residues. CDR3 in amino acids: CASSPGVLSSTDTQYF. For the CDR3, the DNA is TGTGCCAGCAGCCCCGGGGTGCTTTCTAGCACAGATACGCAGTATTTT.

The chain has TRBV5-1 and TRBJ2-1; 8 positions agree with TRBD2. V gave up 1 base and J gave up 4 bases; unmatched junction bases: 7. The CDR3 spans 16 residues. Germline V gene sequence: CDR1 SGHRS, CDR2 YFSETQ. The CDR3 nucleotides read TGCGCCAGCAGCTTGACAGCGGGAGCGGTTTACAATGAGCAGTTCTTC. Encoded protein: CASSLTAGAVYNEQFF. Complete variable domain (other parts from reference TRBV5-1 and TRBJ2-1): KAGVTQTPRYLIKTRGQQVTLSCSPISGHRSVSWYQQTPGQGLQFLFEYFSETQRNKGNFPGRFSGRQFSNSRSEMNVSTLELGDSALYLCASSLTAGAVYNEQFFGPGTRLTVL.

The chain uses TRBV2 and TRBJ1-5; the D gene is possibly TRBD1 (5 bases). Trimming shortened V by 4 bases and J by 4 bases, and 8 bases separated the two germline ends. The CDR3 is 13 amino acids. CDR1 is SNHLY and CDR2 is FYNNEI in the germline V gene. This chain's CDR3 is CASSAQGNQPQHF. DNA of the CDR3: TGTGCCAGCAGTGCTCAGGGTAATCAGCCCCAGCATTTT.

The chain couples TRBV4-2 to TRBJ1-1, with D unresolved. Germline V gene lookup returns CDR1 LGHNA and CDR2 YNFKEQ. Deletions cut 0 bases from V and 1 base from J, with 9 bases between. The CDR3 is 15 amino acids. The CDR3 protein is CASSQEYSTNTEAFF. In nucleotides, the CDR3 is TGTGCCAGCAGCCAAGAGTACAGCACGAACACTGAAGCTTTCTTT.